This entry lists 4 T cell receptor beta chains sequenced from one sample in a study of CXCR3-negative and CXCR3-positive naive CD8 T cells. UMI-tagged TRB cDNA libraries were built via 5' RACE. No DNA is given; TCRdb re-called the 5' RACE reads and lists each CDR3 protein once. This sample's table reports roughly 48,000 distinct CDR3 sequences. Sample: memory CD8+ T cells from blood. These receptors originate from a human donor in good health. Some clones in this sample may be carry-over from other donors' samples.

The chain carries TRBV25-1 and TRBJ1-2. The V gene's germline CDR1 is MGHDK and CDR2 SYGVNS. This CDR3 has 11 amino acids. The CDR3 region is CASSESQGYTF.

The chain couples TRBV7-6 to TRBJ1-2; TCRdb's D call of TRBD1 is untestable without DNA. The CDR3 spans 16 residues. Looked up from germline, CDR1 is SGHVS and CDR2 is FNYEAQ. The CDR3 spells CASSSSPLSSGYGYTF.

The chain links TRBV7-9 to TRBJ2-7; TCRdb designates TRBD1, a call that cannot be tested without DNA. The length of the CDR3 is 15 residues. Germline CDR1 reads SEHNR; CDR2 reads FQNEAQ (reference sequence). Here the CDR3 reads CASSNRDRNSYEQYF.

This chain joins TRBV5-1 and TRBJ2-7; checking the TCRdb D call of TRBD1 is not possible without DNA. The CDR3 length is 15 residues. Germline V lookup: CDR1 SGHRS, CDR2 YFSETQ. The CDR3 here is CASSPRQDLINEQYF.